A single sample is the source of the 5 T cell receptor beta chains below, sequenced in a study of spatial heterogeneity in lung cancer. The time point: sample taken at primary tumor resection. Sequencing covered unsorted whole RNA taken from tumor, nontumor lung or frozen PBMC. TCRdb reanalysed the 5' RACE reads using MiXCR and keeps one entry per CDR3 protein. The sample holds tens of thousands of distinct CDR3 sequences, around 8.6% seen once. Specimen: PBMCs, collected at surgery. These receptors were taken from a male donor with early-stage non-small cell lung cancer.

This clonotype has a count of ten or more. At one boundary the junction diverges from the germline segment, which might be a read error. CDR3 in amino acids: CASSFRDRVSHEQYF. The CDR3 nucleotides are TGTGCCAGCAGTTTCCGGGACAGGGTCTCCCACGAGCAGTACTTC. The rearrangement uses TRBV28 and TRBJ2-7; the match to TRBD1 covers 9 bases. From germline, CDR1 is MDHEN and CDR2 SYDVKM. The CDR3 runs 15 residues.

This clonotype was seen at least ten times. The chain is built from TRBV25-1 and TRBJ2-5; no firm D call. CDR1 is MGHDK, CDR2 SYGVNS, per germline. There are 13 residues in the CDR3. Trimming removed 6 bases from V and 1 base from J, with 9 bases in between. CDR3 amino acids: CASRRPGQETQYF. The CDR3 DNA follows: TGTGCCAGCAGGAGGCCAGGCCAAGAGACCCAGTACTTC.

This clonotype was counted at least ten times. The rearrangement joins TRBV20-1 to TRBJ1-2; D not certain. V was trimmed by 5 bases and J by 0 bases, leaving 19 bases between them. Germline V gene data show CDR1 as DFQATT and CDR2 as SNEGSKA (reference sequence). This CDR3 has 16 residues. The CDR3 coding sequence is TGCAGTGCTGCCCCTCGGACCTTCCCTACTAACTATGGCTACACCTTC. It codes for CSAAPRTFPTNYGYTF.

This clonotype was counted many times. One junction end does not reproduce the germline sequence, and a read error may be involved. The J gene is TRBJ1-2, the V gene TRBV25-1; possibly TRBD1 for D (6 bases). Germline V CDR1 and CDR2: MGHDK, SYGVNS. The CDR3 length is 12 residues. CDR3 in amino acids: CASSDRDGTLSF. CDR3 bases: TGTGCCAGCAGTGATAGGGACGGGACATTGAGCTTC.

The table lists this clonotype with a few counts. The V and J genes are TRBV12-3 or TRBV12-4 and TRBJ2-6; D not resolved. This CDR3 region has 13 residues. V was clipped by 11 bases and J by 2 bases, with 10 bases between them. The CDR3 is CASGRTGANVLTF. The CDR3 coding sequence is TGTGCCTCCGGACGGACTGGGGCCAACGTCCTGACTTTC.